This record looks at one T cell receptor (beta chain) sequence and its context. No cognate antigen has been identified for it. No much larger clone is present one base from it, and per-base qualities are unavailable. The germline V gene encodes CDR1 MRHNA and CDR2 SNTAGT. The CDR3 sequence holds 14 residues, the cysteine and phenylalanine included. Kept here is only the CDR3 DNA, which spans 42 bases and is read in frame from base 1. The trim is 4 bases for V and 3 bases for J, with a gap of 9 bases between the germline ends. This entry is derived from a study of human T cells and chemical hapten exposure (dated by TCRdb to the early 2020s). Looking at the study overall: For sensitization, 2% DPC in acetone was applied to an approximately 2 cm by approximately 2 cm area of upper inner arm skin. Patients additionally received weekly therapeutic DPC doses to the scalp throughout the approximately 25-week study period. Under 30 alopecia patients gave blood for TCR sequencing at one to four time points (pre-sensitization, 2, 6 and 24 weeks). Patient blood was sampled pre-sensitization (week 0) and at 2, 6 and about 24 weeks after DPC sensitization. The libraries were sequenced as a pool, and the TCR yield per sample differed mostly because of small variations in library volumes within the pool. This study followed changes in the peripheral blood TCR repertoire in vivo during primary and secondary sensitization of alopecia patients to the hapten diphenylcyclopropenone (DPC). Patch testing was performed on the upper back with Finn chambers containing 0.01% DPC, and the patch tests were scored after 6 days according to International Contact Dermatitis Research Group standards. Most of the patients in the cohort were female, and the cohort covered alopecia areata with under or over 50% scalp involvement, alopecia totalis and alopecia universalis. Study-level results and caveats: Because all patients had alopecia, a presumed autoimmune disease, the immune response of the patients might differ from that of healthy individuals. After repeated subsampling, changes were observed in the strength of the expansion versus patch-test correlation and in the threshold at which the correlation became significant. The number of TCRs above 1 in 1000 frequency did not change with DPC sensitization; there was no evidence of global repertoire structure alterations. Patch test score was positively correlated with the number of PT1 expanded TCRs, with significance at thresholds 8, 16 and 32 but not at 4. Significantly more large CDR3 similarity clusters were formed by expanded TCRs than by pre-sensitization or healthy control sets, consistent with antigen-driven responses.

Library method: RACE. Instrument on record: NextSeq 500. Library preparation attached unique molecular identifiers to individual cDNA molecules for quantitative, reproducible TCR counting. From each blood RNA sample, both TCR alpha and TCR beta chains were sequenced. The authors' analysis ran thus. A median of about 87,000 TCRs per sample was observed, with a range of roughly 20,000 to 700,000. V, J and CDR3 annotation of the TCR reads was carried out using the Decombinator software suite. For PS versus PT1 abundance plots, all samples were subsampled to the same number of TCRs (28,000). Expanded TCRs were defined as absent before sensitization and observed at least eight times at the 2-week time point. TCRdb reprocessed the public reads (quality trimming at Q25 with fastp, clone calling with MiXCR) and kept in-frame beta chains. Identical CDR3 protein sequences are pooled into one entry, listed with their most common genes and DNA. TCRdb's processing, not the authors', yielded these V and J calls. A total of some 91,000 distinct CDR3 sequences appear in this sample, around 12% of them only once. Approximately 2% of the sample is in the top ten clones.

The time point label corresponds to: patch test 1, 2 weeks after DPC sensitization. The intended sense of this specimen's treatment or condition label: therapeutic diphenylcyclopropenone sensitization with weekly scalp DPC. At each patch-test visit, blood was drawn before the patch test was applied. To be eligible, patients had to be aged 18 to 70, diagnosed with alopecia and judged suitable for DPC therapy, while pregnant patients were excluded. Total RNA was isolated from unfractionated whole blood collected in Tempus Blood RNA tubes. This TCR was sampled from a woman in her 40s with alopecia areata. Some clones in this sample may be carry-over from other donors' samples. This chain is built from TRBV6-4 and TRBJ2-2; the D segment could be TRBD1, given 6 matching bases. The source material was whole blood, sampled in connection with sensitization to the hapten diphenylcyclopropenone (DPC). For the CDR3, the sequence is CASSVYRDTGELFF. The DNA is as follows: TGTGCCAGCAGTGTTTACAGGGACACCGGGGAGCTGTTTTTT.